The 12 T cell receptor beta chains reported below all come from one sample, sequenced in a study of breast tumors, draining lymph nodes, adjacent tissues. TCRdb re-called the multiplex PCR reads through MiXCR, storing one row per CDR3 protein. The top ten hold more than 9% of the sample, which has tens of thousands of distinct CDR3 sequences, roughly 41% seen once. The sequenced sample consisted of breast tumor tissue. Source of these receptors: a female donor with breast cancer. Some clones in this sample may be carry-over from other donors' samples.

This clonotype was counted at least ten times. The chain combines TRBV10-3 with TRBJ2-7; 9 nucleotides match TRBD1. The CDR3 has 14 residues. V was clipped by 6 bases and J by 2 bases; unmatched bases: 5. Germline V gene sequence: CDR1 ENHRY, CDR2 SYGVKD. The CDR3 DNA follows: TGTGCCATCAGCCGGACAGGGGCCACCTACGAGCAGTACTTC. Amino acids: CAISRTGATYEQYF.

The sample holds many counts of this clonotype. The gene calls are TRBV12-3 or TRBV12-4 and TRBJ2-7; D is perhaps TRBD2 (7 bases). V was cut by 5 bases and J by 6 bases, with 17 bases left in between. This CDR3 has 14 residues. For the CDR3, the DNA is TGTGCCAGCAGTAACCCTCCGGGGGGCGGCGAGCAGTACTTC. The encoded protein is CASSNPPGGGEQYF.

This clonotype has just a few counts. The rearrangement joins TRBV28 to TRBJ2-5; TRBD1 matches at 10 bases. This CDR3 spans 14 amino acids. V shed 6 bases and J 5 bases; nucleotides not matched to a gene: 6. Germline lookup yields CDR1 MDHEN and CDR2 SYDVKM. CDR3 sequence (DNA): TGTGCCAGCAGGGGGACAGGGGCGGTGGAGACCCAGTACTTC. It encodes CASRGTGAVETQYF.

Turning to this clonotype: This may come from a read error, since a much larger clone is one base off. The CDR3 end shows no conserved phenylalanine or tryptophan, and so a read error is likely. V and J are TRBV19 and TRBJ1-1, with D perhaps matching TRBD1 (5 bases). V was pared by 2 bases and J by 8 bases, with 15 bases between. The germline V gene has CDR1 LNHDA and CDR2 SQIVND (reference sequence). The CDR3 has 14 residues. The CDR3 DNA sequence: TGTGCCAGTAGTATATGGGGGGATAGATCGGAAGCTTTCCTT. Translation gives CASSIWGDRSEAFL.

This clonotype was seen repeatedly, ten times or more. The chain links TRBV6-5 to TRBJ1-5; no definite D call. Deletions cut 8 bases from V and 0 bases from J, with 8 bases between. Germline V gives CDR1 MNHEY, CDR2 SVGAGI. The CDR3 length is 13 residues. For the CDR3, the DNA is TGTGCCAGCGGAGACGGTAGCAATCAGCCCCAGCATTTT. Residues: CASGDGSNQPQHF.

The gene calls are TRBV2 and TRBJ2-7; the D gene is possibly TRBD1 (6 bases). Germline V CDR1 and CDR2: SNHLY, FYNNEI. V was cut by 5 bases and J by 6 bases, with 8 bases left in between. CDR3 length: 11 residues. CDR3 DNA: TGTGCCAGCAGTACAGGGCCCGAGCAGTACTTC. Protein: CASSTGPEQYF.

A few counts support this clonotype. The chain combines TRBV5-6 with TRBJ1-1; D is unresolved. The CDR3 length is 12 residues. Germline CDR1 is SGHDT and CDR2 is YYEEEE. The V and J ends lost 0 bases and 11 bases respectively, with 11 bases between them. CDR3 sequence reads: CASSLGPTSAFF. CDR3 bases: TGTGCCAGCAGCTTGGGGCCGACCTCGGCTTTCTTT.

This chain's CDR3 is CASRRAFWGRNEQFF. CDR3 sequence (DNA): TGTGCCAGTCGAAGGGCCTTTTGGGGGCGGAATGAGCAGTTCTTC. The chain uses TRBV5-8 and TRBJ2-1; D may be TRBD1 (6 bases). The CDR3 contains 15 residues. With 8 bases removed from V and 7 bases from J, the gap between germline ends came to 22 bases. CDR1 and CDR2 from the germline V gene are SGHTS and YDEGEE.

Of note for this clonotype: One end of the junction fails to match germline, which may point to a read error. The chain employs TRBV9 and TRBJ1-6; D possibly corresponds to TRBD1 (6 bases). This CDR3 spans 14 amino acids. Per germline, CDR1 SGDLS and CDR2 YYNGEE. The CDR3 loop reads CASSLITGNSPLHF. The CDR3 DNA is TGCGCCAGCAGCCTAATTACAGGGAATTCACCCCTCCACTTT.

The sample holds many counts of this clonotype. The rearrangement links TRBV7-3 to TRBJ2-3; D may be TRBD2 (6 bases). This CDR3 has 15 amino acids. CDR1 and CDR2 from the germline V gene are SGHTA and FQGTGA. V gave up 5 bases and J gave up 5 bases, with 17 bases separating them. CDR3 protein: CASSLDSGGIDTQYF. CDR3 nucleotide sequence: TGTGCCAGCAGCCTGGATAGTGGGGGGATAGATACGCAGTATTTT.

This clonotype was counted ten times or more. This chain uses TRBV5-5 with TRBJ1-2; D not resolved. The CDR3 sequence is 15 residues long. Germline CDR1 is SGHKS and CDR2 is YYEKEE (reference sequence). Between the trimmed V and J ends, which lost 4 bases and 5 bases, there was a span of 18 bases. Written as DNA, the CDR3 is TGTGCCAGCAGCCCTAATCAAGGCTCTCAGTATGGCTACACCTTC. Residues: CASSPNQGSQYGYTF.

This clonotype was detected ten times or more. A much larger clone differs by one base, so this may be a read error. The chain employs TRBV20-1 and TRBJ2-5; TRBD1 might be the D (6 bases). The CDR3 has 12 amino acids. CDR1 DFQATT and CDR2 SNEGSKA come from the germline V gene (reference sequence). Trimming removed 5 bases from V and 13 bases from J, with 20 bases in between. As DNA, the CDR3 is TGCAGTGCTCGCTCAGGGGAGTCGGCCCCGTACTTC. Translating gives CSARSGESAPYF.